These 31 T cell receptor beta chains share one sample of origin, sequenced in a study of CD8 T cells in Susac syndrome. After extraction with the RNeasy kit, about 0.45 to 1 ug of the RNA was reverse transcribed using random hexamers. TCRdb independently ran MiXCR on the immunoSEQ multiplex PCR reads; one entry per CDR3 protein. The sample records about 180,000 distinct CDR3 sequences, 90% to 96% being singletons. The source material was CD4+ T cells from PBMCs. The receptors here all came from a human donor with multiple sclerosis.

V usage is TRBV6-5 and J usage is TRBJ2-7; D possibly matches TRBD1 or TRBD2 (5 bases each). This CDR3 is 12 amino acids long. CDR1 MNHEY and CDR2 SVGAGI come from the germline V gene. V lost 5 bases and J 10 bases, leaving 15 bases between the germline ends. CDR3 in DNA: TGTGCCAGCAGTGTCGCCGGGACCTCTCAGTACTTC. Residues: CASSVAGTSQYF.

The V and J genes are TRBV29-1 and TRBJ2-1, with D possibly matching TRBD2 (5 bases). The CDR3 consists of 13 residues. CDR1 is SQVTM and CDR2 is ANQGSEA in the germline V gene. The V gene lost 6 bases and the J gene lost 8 bases, with 17 bases spanning the gap. CDR3 nucleotide sequence: TGCAGCGTCGACTACGAGGGTTCGGATGAGCAGTTCTTC. Its translation: CSVDYEGSDEQFF.

This clonotype has just one count. This chain joins TRBV2 and TRBJ2-3; TRBD2 might be the D (6 bases). Trimming left V 3 bases short and J 0 bases short, with 13 bases between. The CDR3 length is 16 residues. In germline, CDR1 is SNHLY, CDR2 FYNNEI. CDR3 sequence: CASSDGGALSTDTQYF. In DNA, the CDR3 is TGTGCCAGCAGTGACGGCGGGGCATTAAGCACAGATACGCAGTATTTT.

In its sample, this clonotype was seen once. The V gene is TRBV24-1, the J gene TRBJ2-7; no definite D call. This CDR3 spans 12 amino acids. Germline V gene sequence: CDR1 KGHDR, CDR2 SFDVKD. The ends were cut back, 9 bases at V and 5 bases at J, with 13 bases in the middle. The CDR3 sequence: CATRHGRDEQYF. The DNA for the CDR3 is TGTGCCACCCGACACGGTCGGGACGAGCAGTACTTC.

The chain couples TRBV6-5 to TRBJ2-3; no clear D. The V gene lost 6 bases and the J gene lost 0 bases, with 13 bases spanning the gap. Germline CDR1 reads MNHEY; CDR2 reads SVGAGI. The CDR3 is made up of 15 amino acids. In nucleotides, the CDR3 is TGTGCCAGCAGCTCGACACGCACTAGCACAGATACGCAGTATTTT. Amino acid sequence: CASSSTRTSTDTQYF.

This chain links TRBV29-1 with TRBJ1-1; no clear D gene. This CDR3 is 14 amino acids long. V lost 6 bases, J lost 3 bases, and 17 bases lay in between. Germline lookup yields CDR1 SQVTM and CDR2 ANQGSEA. The CDR3 DNA is TGCAGCGTGGGAATACGAAGATTACACACTGAAGCTTTCTTT. It yields the protein CSVGIRRLHTEAFF.

V and J are TRBV20-1 and TRBJ2-3; 7 nucleotides align to TRBD2. With 3 bases clipped from V and 0 bases from J, the junction kept 3 bases outside the gene matches. Germline V gene lookup returns CDR1 DFQATT and CDR2 SNEGSKA (reference sequence). The CDR3 totals 14 residues. Here the CDR3 DNA reads TGCAGTGCTAGGGGACTACTAAGCACAGATACGCAGTATTTT. It specifies CSARGLLSTDTQYF.

V is TRBV16 and J is TRBJ1-5; D is undetermined. Germline CDR1 KGHSY, CDR2 FQNENV. Trimming stripped 0 bases from V and 10 bases from J, with 19 bases between. The CDR3 contains 16 residues. DNA for the CDR3: TGTGCCAGCAGCCAATCGGTCTGGACCGAGGCTGAACCCCAGCATTTT. Amino acids: CASSQSVWTEAEPQHF. The entire variable domain, with the rest obtained from reference TRBV16 and TRBJ1-5, is as follows: GEEVAQTPKHLVRGEGQKAKLYCAPIKGHSYVFWYQQVLKNEFKFLISFQNENVFDETGMPKERFSAKCLPNSPCSLEIQATKLEDSAVYFCASSQSVWTEAEPQHFGDGTRLSIL.

CDR3 sequence: CSGWDRGSYEQYF. The CDR3 DNA sequence: TGCAGCGGATGGGACAGGGGCTCCTACGAGCAGTACTTC. This chain joins TRBV29-1 and TRBJ2-7, with TRBD1 identical over 10 bases. The V and J ends lost 7 bases and 0 bases, in that order; junction bases with no gene match: 3. The germline V gene encodes CDR1 SQVTM and CDR2 ANQGSEA. The CDR3 is 13 residues long.

This clonotype was recorded a few times. This chain joins TRBV12-3 or TRBV12-4 and TRBJ2-3, with D uncertain. The ends were cut back, 3 bases at V and 6 bases at J, with 4 bases in the middle. The CDR3 has 11 amino acids. The DNA for the CDR3 is TGTGCCAGCAGTTTTTCGGATACGCAGTATTTT. Encoded protein: CASSFSDTQYF.

The V call is TRBV7-9, the J call TRBJ2-7; 12 bases fit TRBD1. There are 14 residues in the CDR3. J lost 5 bases, V lost 6 bases, and 5 bases had no gene match. The germline V gene has CDR1 SEHNR and CDR2 FQNEAQ (reference sequence). The chain's CDR3 is CASRRGTGGNEQYF. CDR3 coding DNA: TGTGCCAGCAGAAGGGGGACAGGGGGCAACGAGCAGTACTTC.

This clonotype is a singleton in its sample. The chain recombines TRBV12-3 or TRBV12-4 with TRBJ2-5, with D uncertain. The CDR3 runs 14 residues. Trimming took off 10 bases at V and 2 bases at J, with 17 bases between the two ends. In DNA form, the CDR3 reads TGTGCCACCGCTCAAACTGGAGAACAAGAGACCCAGTACTTC. Its protein is CATAQTGEQETQYF.

This rearrangement joins TRBV29-1 to TRBJ1-2, with D possibly matching TRBD1 (6 bases). V was shortened by 2 bases and J by 7 bases, with 11 bases between the two germline ends. Looked up from germline, CDR1 is SQVTM and CDR2 is ANQGSEA. There are 12 residues in the CDR3. CDR3 DNA: TGCAGCGTTGAAACTGGGGGCGGTGGCTACACCTTC. Translated: CSVETGGGGYTF.

The chain combines TRBV5-1 with TRBJ2-5, with D possibly TRBD1 on 6 matching bases. This CDR3 is 16 amino acids long. V lost 4 bases, J lost 1 base, and 17 bases lay in between. The germline CDR1 and CDR2 sequences are SGHRS and YFSETQ. CDR3 nucleotide sequence: TGCGCCAGCAGCATTGGCCCGGACAGTATCCAAGAGACCCAGTACTTC. Encoded protein: CASSIGPDSIQETQYF. The whole variable domain, filled in from reference TRBV5-1 and TRBJ2-5, reads KAGVTQTPRYLIKTRGQQVTLSCSPISGHRSVSWYQQTPGQGLQFLFEYFSETQRNKGNFPGRFSGRQFSNSRSEMNVSTLELGDSALYLCASSIGPDSIQETQYFGPGTRLLVL.

The CDR3 DNA reads as TGTGCCAGCAGTTCAGGACAGGGCTACAACGAGCAGTACTTC. Its protein product is CASSSGQGYNEQYF. The chain combines TRBV3-1 with TRBJ2-7; 8 bases agree with TRBD1. This CDR3 comprises 14 residues. The V gene's germline CDR1 is LGHDT and CDR2 YNNKEL (reference sequence). V dropped 6 bases and J dropped 5; count of bases not matched to a gene: 9.

Notes on this clonotype: A junction end diverges from the germline sequence, so it may reflect a read error. This rearrangement joins TRBV30 to TRBJ1-6, with 8 bases fitting TRBD1. Germline loops: CDR1 GTSNPN, CDR2 SVGIG (reference sequence). The CDR3 totals 14 residues. DNA for the CDR3: TGTGCCTGGAGGGACAGGGTCTATCATTCACCCCTCCACTTT. Translated, it gives CAWRDRVYHSPLHF.

The chain has TRBV6-2 or TRBV6-3 and TRBJ1-4; D remains ambiguous. This CDR3 spans 19 amino acids. Germline assignment: CDR1 MNHEY and CDR2 SVGEGT. The ends were cut back, 0 bases at V and 0 bases at J, with 17 bases in the middle. The CDR3 region is CASSYSSREPFATNEKLFF. In nucleotides, the CDR3 is TGTGCCAGCAGTTACTCGTCACGGGAACCTTTCGCAACTAATGAAAAACTGTTTTTT.

The V call is TRBV5-4, the J call TRBJ2-7; D possibly corresponds to TRBD2 (5 bases). This CDR3 spans 14 amino acids. Germline V gives CDR1 SGHNT, CDR2 YYREEE (reference sequence). The V end lost 0 bases, the J end lost 3 bases, and 10 bases lay between the germline ends. The CDR3 DNA reads TGTGCCAGCAGCTTGGATTCGGGATTCTACGAGCAGTACTTC. Protein sequence: CASSLDSGFYEQYF.

This chain's CDR3 is CASNGQGHEQYF. CDR3 in DNA: TGTGCCAGCAACGGACAGGGCCACGAGCAGTACTTC. This chain links TRBV6-2 or TRBV6-3 with TRBJ2-7; 8 bases map to TRBD1. CDR1 and CDR2 from the germline V gene are MNHEY and SVGEGT. J was trimmed by 5 bases and V by 7 bases; bases with no gene match: 4. The CDR3 totals 12 residues.

Only one count was recorded for this clonotype. This sequence joins TRBV20-1 and TRBJ2-1; a weak D match, TRBD2 (5 bases). With 0 bases removed from V and 10 bases from J, the gap between germline ends came to 10 bases. Per germline, CDR1 DFQATT and CDR2 SNEGSKA (reference sequence). The CDR3 has 12 residues. CDR3 sequence (DNA): TGCAGTGCTAGAGACGGGCGGAGGGAGCAGTTCTTC. It specifies CSARDGRREQFF.

The sample holds one count of this clonotype. V is TRBV9 and J is TRBJ1-1; no firm D call. The germline V gene has CDR1 SGDLS and CDR2 YYNGEE. The CDR3 contains 13 residues. The V gene lost 2 bases and the J gene lost 5 bases, with 10 bases spanning the gap. This CDR3 reads CASSVTGGTEAFF. CDR3 DNA: TGTGCCAGCAGCGTCACGGGCGGGACTGAAGCTTTCTTT.

The V gene is TRBV2, the J gene TRBJ2-3, with D uncertain. Germline values: CDR1 SNHLY, CDR2 FYNNEI. There are 14 residues in the CDR3. Trimming left V 11 bases short and J 0 bases short, with 15 bases between. The CDR3 loop is CAVADPSSTDTQYF. CDR3 DNA: TGTGCCGTAGCCGACCCTTCTAGCACAGATACGCAGTATTTT.

The V call is TRBV28, the J call TRBJ2-3, with D perhaps given as TRBD1 or TRBD2 (6 bases each). The V gene's germline CDR1 is MDHEN and CDR2 SYDVKM. Trimming shortened V by 10 bases and J by 0 bases, and 8 bases separated the two germline ends. The CDR3 extends over 12 amino acids. The CDR3 DNA reads as TGTGCCACGGGGGCAAGCACAGATACGCAGTATTTT. It yields the protein CATGASTDTQYF.

The chain is built from TRBV20-1 and TRBJ2-5; no definite D call. The germline V and J ends were trimmed by 5 bases and 1 base, with 14 bases remaining between them. Looked up from germline, CDR1 is DFQATT and CDR2 is SNEGSKA (reference sequence). This CDR3 is 14 amino acids long. The CDR3 DNA is TGCAGTGCTCGCCGAAGCGTGGGCCAAGAGACCCAGTACTTC. Translating gives CSARRSVGQETQYF.

The genes are TRBV30 and TRBJ2-7; unclear D gene. The CDR3 covers 12 residues. CDR1 GTSNPN and CDR2 SVGIG come from the germline V gene (reference sequence). Trimming shortened V by 4 bases and J by 3 bases, and 10 bases separated the two germline ends. Written as DNA, the CDR3 is TGTGCCTGGAATAACAGAGACTACGAGCAGTACTTC. Translation gives CAWNNRDYEQYF.

The V call is TRBV7-9, the J call TRBJ1-1; no firm D call. With 8 bases removed from V and 0 bases from J, the gap between germline ends came to 7 bases. This CDR3 is built from 12 residues. Looked up from germline, CDR1 is SEHNR and CDR2 is FQNEAQ (reference sequence). CDR3 loop: CASRLMNTEAFF. The CDR3 coding sequence is TGTGCCAGCCGATTAATGAACACTGAAGCTTTCTTT.

The rearrangement uses TRBV30 and TRBJ2-1, with D perhaps matching TRBD2 (6 bases). The germline CDR1 and CDR2 sequences are GTSNPN and SVGIG (reference sequence). The CDR3 extends over 17 amino acids. The germline V and J ends were trimmed by 0 bases and 7 bases, with 22 bases remaining between them. The CDR3 sequence is CAWSVRGKTLAWNEQFF. The CDR3 nucleotides are TGTGCCTGGAGTGTACGCGGGAAAACCTTAGCGTGGAATGAGCAGTTCTTC.

This chain links TRBV15 with TRBJ2-7; D perhaps matches TRBD2 (6 bases). Germline V CDR1 and CDR2: LNHNV, YYDKDF (reference sequence). V lost 1 base, J lost 6 bases, and 7 bases lay in between. CDR3 size: 12 residues. CDR3 DNA: TGTGCCACCAGCAGAGCAGCGGGCGAGCAGTACTTC. It specifies CATSRAAGEQYF.

This chain links TRBV28 with TRBJ1-5; D not certain. The CDR3 runs to 15 residues. CDR1 is MDHEN, CDR2 SYDVKM, per germline. Between the trimmed V and J ends, which lost 6 bases and 0 bases, there was a span of 12 bases. The CDR3 sequence: CASRKQGISNQPQHF. In DNA, the CDR3 is TGTGCCAGCAGGAAACAAGGCATTAGCAATCAGCCCCAGCATTTT.

The chain combines TRBV20-1 with TRBJ1-2; D not certain. The CDR3 covers 13 residues. Trimming left V 3 bases short and J 4 bases short, with 12 bases between. The V gene's germline CDR1 is DFQATT and CDR2 SNEGSKA (reference sequence). The CDR3 protein is CSARELVSYGYTF. The CDR3 DNA reads TGCAGTGCTAGGGAGTTAGTATCCTATGGCTACACCTTC.

V gene TRBV6-5 combines with J gene TRBJ1-5; 8 bases are shared with TRBD1. The ends lost 3 bases at V and 6 bases at J; junction bases unmatched: 4. This CDR3 is built from 14 residues. Looked up from germline, CDR1 is MNHEY and CDR2 is SVGAGI. The chain's CDR3 is CASSYRTGRQPQHF. The CDR3 nucleotides are TGTGCCAGCAGTTATCGGACAGGGCGTCAGCCCCAGCATTTT.